One sample yielded the 24 T cell receptor beta chains listed below, sequenced in a study of blood T cell repertoires in COVID-19. TCRdb keeps only in-frame clones here, not all; method: immunoSEQ multiplex PCR. This sample carries some 200,000 clones, just under 85% of them seen once, and the ten largest clones take about 1.3%. The sequenced material came from PBMCs or T cells enriched from blood (not recorded which). These receptors all stem from a woman aged 40 to 50 with acute COVID-19.

This clone was seen a single time. The gene calls are TRBV7-8 and TRBJ1-1; D remains ambiguous. The CDR3 runs 13 residues. V was clipped by 6 bases and J by 0 bases, with 8 bases between them. Germline V CDR1 and CDR2: SGHVS, FQNEAQ. The CDR3 nucleotides read TGTGCCAGCAGACCCGACATGAACACTGAAGCTTTCTTT. Translation gives CASRPDMNTEAFF.

This clone was seen a handful of times. The chain is built from TRBV18 and TRBJ1-2, with D tentatively TRBD1 (6 bases). The CDR3 spans 16 residues. Trimming removed 5 bases from V and 0 bases from J, with 16 bases in between. Germline CDR1 reads KGHSH; CDR2 reads LQKENI. Here the CDR3 reads CASSDGGQKANYGYTF. The DNA of the CDR3 is TGTGCCAGCTCAGATGGGGGACAAAAAGCTAACTATGGCTACACCTTC.

The genes are TRBV25-1 and TRBJ2-1; D gene ambiguous. The CDR3 consists of 13 residues. Germline values: CDR1 MGHDK, CDR2 SYGVNS. V was pared by 6 bases and J by 2 bases, with 8 bases between. CDR3 coding DNA: TGTGCCAGCAGCCCAAATCCCTACAATGAGCAGTTCTTC. This codes for CASSPNPYNEQFF.

The V and J genes are TRBV30 and TRBJ1-2; no reliable D call. Germline lookup yields CDR1 GTSNPN and CDR2 SVGIG (reference sequence). V lost 0 bases, J lost 5 bases, and 7 bases lay in between. The CDR3 runs to 12 residues. The CDR3 reads CAWSVGLYGYTF. The CDR3, as DNA: TGTGCCTGGAGTGTCGGGTTATATGGCTACACCTTC.

The chain uses TRBV7-9 and TRBJ1-4; TRBD1 might be the D (5 bases). This CDR3 contains 15 residues. Trimming shortened V by 3 bases and J by 7 bases, and 15 bases separated the two germline ends. Germline lookup yields CDR1 SEHNR and CDR2 FQNEAQ (reference sequence). In DNA form, the CDR3 reads TGTGCCAGCAGCTTGGGAGGGCTCCAGGGTGAAAAACTGTTTTTT. It encodes CASSLGGLQGEKLFF.

The gene calls are TRBV5-4 and TRBJ2-1, with D possibly matching TRBD2 (6 bases). V was shortened by 3 bases and J by 2 bases, with 15 bases between the two germline ends. CDR1 and CDR2 (germline): SGHNT, YYREEE (reference sequence). The CDR3 covers 16 residues. The CDR3 here is CASSYLIGGTYNEQFF. CDR3 nucleotides: TGTGCCAGCAGCTATCTGATAGGCGGGACCTACAATGAGCAGTTCTTC.

The chain is built from TRBV4-1 and TRBJ2-1, with 13 bases lining up with TRBD2. The CDR3 has 15 amino acids. V dropped 2 bases and J dropped 9; count of bases not matched to a gene: 4. CDR1 MGHRA and CDR2 YSYEKL come from the germline V gene. The CDR3 loop is CASSQTSGGALEQFF. The CDR3 DNA reads as TGCGCCAGCAGCCAAACTAGCGGGGGGGCCCTTGAGCAGTTCTTC.

This clone has a single count. The rearrangement joins TRBV19 to TRBJ2-1; 11 bases line up with TRBD1. Germline CDR1 reads LNHDA; CDR2 reads SQIVND (reference sequence). Losses at the gene ends were 6 bases for V and 9 bases for J; bases not matched to a gene: 7. There are 14 residues in the CDR3. This CDR3 reads CASSPGQGGGEQFF. The CDR3 bases are TGTGCCAGTAGCCCGGGACAGGGGGGAGGTGAGCAGTTCTTC.

The chain joins TRBV4-1 to TRBJ2-7, with D possibly TRBD1 on 6 matching bases. Trimming removed 5 bases at V and 3 bases at J, with 11 bases between. This CDR3 has 13 amino acids. The V gene's germline CDR1 is MGHRA and CDR2 YSYEKL. Here the CDR3 DNA reads TGCGCCAGCAGCTACTCACAGGGCTACGAGCAGTACTTC. Translation gives CASSYSQGYEQYF.

The V call is TRBV10-3, the J call TRBJ2-5; 10 positions match TRBD2. Germline V gene data show CDR1 as ENHRY and CDR2 as SYGVKD. Losses at the gene ends were 7 bases for V and 5 bases for J; bases not matched to a gene: 13. There are 16 residues in the CDR3. CDR3 sequence: CAIKGGSGRAFETQYF. The CDR3 nucleotides are TGTGCCATCAAAGGCGGGAGCGGGAGGGCCTTTGAGACCCAGTACTTC.

The chain uses TRBV2 and TRBJ1-2, with TRBD1 matching 7 bases. Germline CDR1 reads SNHLY; CDR2 reads FYNNEI. The ends lost 4 bases at V and 6 bases at J; junction bases unmatched: 2. This CDR3 is built from 12 residues. CDR3 DNA sequence: TGTGCCAGCAGTGTAGGGGGCGATGGCTACACCTTC. It translates to CASSVGGDGYTF.

This chain uses TRBV18 with TRBJ1-4, with 7 bases aligning to TRBD1. Germline loops: CDR1 KGHSH, CDR2 LQKENI. After removal of 4 bases from V and 5 bases from J, the junction contained 13 bases not matched to a gene. CDR3 length: 17 residues. The CDR3: CASSLRTGGYLNEKLFF. CDR3 bases: TGTGCCAGCTCACTACGGACAGGAGGATATTTAAATGAAAAACTGTTTTTT.

The V call is TRBV10-3, the J call TRBJ2-2; the D gene is possibly TRBD2 (6 bases). Trimming removed 8 bases from V and 4 bases from J, with 14 bases in between. Germline CDR1 is ENHRY and CDR2 is SYGVKD. There are 14 residues in the CDR3. The CDR3 is CAIAQRVSTGELFF. The CDR3 DNA follows: TGTGCCATCGCCCAGCGGGTATCCACCGGGGAGCTGTTTTTT.

V and J are TRBV28 and TRBJ2-1; D is unclear. Trimming took 8 bases from V and 6 from J, leaving 14 bases between them. Germline V gene sequence: CDR1 MDHEN, CDR2 SYDVKM. The CDR3 sequence is 13 residues long. The CDR3 DNA reads TGTGCCAGCCGTAACAGTGATCGCAATGAGCAGTTCTTC. Protein product: CASRNSDRNEQFF.

The V and J genes are TRBV13 and TRBJ2-7, with TRBD2 as a possible D gene (5 bases). This CDR3 region has 13 residues. CDR1 and CDR2 from the germline V gene are PRHDT and FYEKMQ (reference sequence). V lost 4 bases and J 3 bases, leaving 10 bases between the germline ends. The CDR3 DNA reads as TGTGCCAGCAGCTACGGGAAAAACTACGAGCAGTACTTC. It specifies CASSYGKNYEQYF. Based on the CDR3 plus reference TRBV13 and TRBJ2-7, the full variable domain is AAGVIQSPRHLIKEKRETATLKCYPIPRHDTVYWYQQGPGQDPQFLISFYEKMQSDKGSIPDRFSAQQFSDYHSELNMSSLELGDSALYFCASSYGKNYEQYFGPGTRLTVT.

J is TRBJ2-2 and V is TRBV5-1; 8 nucleotides line up with TRBD1. After removal of 0 bases from V and 4 bases from J, the junction contained 2 bases not matched to a gene. From germline, CDR1 is SGHRS and CDR2 YFSETQ. This CDR3 spans 15 amino acids. The CDR3 DNA follows: TGCGCCAGCAGCTTGGGACAGGGGTTCACCGGGGAGCTGTTTTTT. Amino acid sequence: CASSLGQGFTGELFF.

This clone occurred a few times. The chain combines TRBV28 with TRBJ2-6; TRBD2 matches 8 bases. The CDR3 totals 16 residues. Germline lookup yields CDR1 MDHEN and CDR2 SYDVKM. The J segment lost 2 bases and the V segment lost 6 bases, leaving 6 bases of the junction unmatched. CDR3 sequence: CASRGGRWAGANVLTF. Here the CDR3 DNA reads TGTGCCAGCAGGGGCGGGAGGTGGGCTGGGGCCAACGTCCTGACTTTC.

The V and J genes are TRBV5-1 and TRBJ2-5; D is uncertain. This CDR3 comprises 13 residues. Looked up from germline, CDR1 is SGHRS and CDR2 is YFSETQ. The germline V and J ends were trimmed by 2 bases and 4 bases, with 9 bases remaining between them. The CDR3 region is CASSLRQRETQYF. The CDR3 DNA follows: TGCGCCAGCAGCTTAAGGCAGCGAGAGACCCAGTACTTC. The complete variable domain, with remaining parts taken from reference TRBV5-1 and TRBJ2-5, reads KAGVTQTPRYLIKTRGQQVTLSCSPISGHRSVSWYQQTPGQGLQFLFEYFSETQRNKGNFPGRFSGRQFSNSRSEMNVSTLELGDSALYLCASSLRQRETQYFGPGTRLLVL.

V and J are TRBV28 and TRBJ1-3, with TRBD1 matching 8 bases. The V gene end was trimmed by 5 bases and the J gene end by 0 bases; junction bases not matched to a gene: 6. The CDR3 has 16 residues. Per the germline V gene, CDR1 is MDHEN and CDR2 is SYDVKM. CDR3 nucleotide sequence: TGTGCCAGCAGTCCCAGACAGGGGCACTCTGGAAACACCATATATTTT. It encodes CASSPRQGHSGNTIYF. Together with reference TRBV28 and TRBJ1-3, the CDR3 gives the full variable domain: DVKVTQSSRYLVKRTGEKVFLECVQDMDHENMFWYRQDPGLGLRLIYFSYDVKMKEKGDIPEGYSVSREKKERFSLILESASTNQTSMYLCASSPRQGHSGNTIYFGEGSWLTVV.

The V and J genes are TRBV7-2 and TRBJ2-5; 8 bases agree with TRBD2. Per the germline V gene, CDR1 is SGHTA and CDR2 is FQGNSA. This CDR3 spans 13 amino acids. J lost 5 bases, V lost 5 bases, and 4 bases had no gene match. For the CDR3, the DNA is TGTGCCAGCAGCCCGGGAGGGCCGGAGACCCAGTACTTC. Protein: CASSPGGPETQYF.

This chain links TRBV11-2 with TRBJ2-7, with 8 nucleotides matching TRBD1. The J segment lost 2 bases and the V segment lost 4 bases, leaving 4 bases of the junction unmatched. The CDR3 length is 14 residues. The germline gives CDR1 SGHAT, CDR2 FQNNGV. DNA of the CDR3: TGTGCCAGCAGCTCGGACAGGGACGCCTACGAGCAGTACTTC. Its protein product is CASSSDRDAYEQYF.

CDR3 coding DNA: TGTGCCAGCAGCTTGTATGGGACAGGGCATAAGGATGAAAAACTGTTTTTT. Its translation is CASSLYGTGHKDEKLFF. The chain couples TRBV5-5 to TRBJ1-4; 9 bases line up with TRBD1. Germline loops: CDR1 SGHKS, CDR2 YYEKEE (reference sequence). Unmatched junction bases numbered 10, after V lost 1 base and J lost 6 bases. CDR3 size: 17 residues.

The gene calls are TRBV5-8 and TRBJ1-3; no definite D call. Trimming shortened V by 4 bases and J by 4 bases, and 18 bases separated the two germline ends. Germline loops: CDR1 SGHTS, CDR2 YDEGEE. This CDR3 has 16 residues. As DNA, the CDR3 is TGTGCCAGCAGCCCTTTCGGCAGGTTCAAAGGAAACACCATATATTTT. Its translation is CASSPFGRFKGNTIYF. The full variable domain, with the rest looked up from reference TRBV5-8 and TRBJ1-3, is EAGVTQSPTHLIKTRGQQATLRCSPISGHTSVYWYQQALGLGLQFLLWYDEGEERNRGNFPPRFSGRQFPNYSSELNVNALELEDSALYLCASSPFGRFKGNTIYFGEGSWLTVV.

The chain couples TRBV6-5 to TRBJ2-4, with TRBD2 identical over 7 bases. The CDR3 loop spans 14 amino acids. Germline CDR1 is MNHEY and CDR2 is SVGAGI. V gave up 6 bases and J gave up 6 bases; unmatched junction bases: 8. CDR3: CASRAFGGSNIQYF. In nucleotides, the CDR3 is TGTGCCAGCAGGGCTTTCGGGGGGTCAAACATTCAGTACTTC.